These T cell receptor beta chains were read from a single sample in a study of OX40 agonist ivuxolimab in advanced cancers. Sequenced by immunoSEQ multiplex PCR; TCRdb stores in-frame clones only, minus some. This sample has 55,000 to 70,000 clones, with 85% to 90% found just once. Specimen: CD4+ or CD8+ T cells sorted from blood, collected in a trial of the OX40 agonist ivuxolimab. The source is an adult with an advanced solid tumor such as melanoma, head and neck, liver or kidney cancer. Each CDR3 is given without its conserved first and last residue.

TRBJ2-5 | TRBV4-2 | ASSQDTRQETQY
TRBJ2-5 | TRBV5-1 | ASSLAGIGQETQY
TRBJ1-5 | TRBV10-3 | AITGDTNQPQH
TRBJ2-5 | TRBV4-1 | ASSQEGGATLETQY
TRBJ2-5 | TRBV5-6 | ASSRGDGETQY
TRBJ1-5 | TRBV28 | ASGFNQPQH
TRBJ2-3 | TRBV7-6 | ASSHGPDTQY
TRBJ2-7 | TRBV9 | ASSPRLAGGYEQY
TRBJ2-7 | TRBV7-2 | ASSNMGRVYEQY
TRBJ1-4 | TRBV4-3 | ASSQDSLAGQGNEKLF
TRBJ2-1 | TRBV9 | ASSRVPGGPRNEQF
TRBJ1-5 | TRBV14 | ASSLGPGNQPQH
TRBJ1-5 | TRBV5-4 | ASSLGRGQPQH
TRBJ1-5 | TRBV9 | ASSVSGGSNQPQH
TRBJ2-5 | TRBV27 | ASSRRDPTTQY
TRBJ2-1 | TRBV19 | ASSRTVSYNEQF
TRBJ1-1 | TRBV6-6 | ASSYVGTGRDRAF
TRBJ1-6 | TRBV7-8 | ASSSGTGNSPLH
TRBJ2-1 | TRBV6-1 | ASITGTSEYNEQF
TRBJ1-1 | TRBV19 | ASSILSSNTEAF
TRBJ1-4 | TRBV28 | ASTDQGAGKLF
TRBJ2-7 | TRBV7-8 | ASSLDRYASYEQY
TRBJ2-1 | TRBV11-3 | ASSLVGSANNEQF
TRBJ2-7 | TRBV11-2 | ASSLPPNYEQY
TRBJ2-5 | TRBV6-1 | ASSTSMRETQY
TRBJ1-4 | TRBV4-3 | ASSQGTETNEKLF
TRBJ1-5 | TRBV18 | ASSPGTNQPQH
TRBJ1-6 | TRBV5-5 | ASSLTQGVNSPLH
TRBJ2-2 | TRBV29-1 | RNRDRGSRGAV
TRBJ2-7 | TRBV6-5 | ASSQLRVPYEQY
TRBJ1-1 | TRBV7-3 | ASGRDNTEAF
TRBJ2-7 | TRBV5-1 | ASSHTGVGYEQY
TRBJ1-1 | TRBV7-2 | ASSLVYGTEAF
TRBJ1-4 | TRBV7-2 | ASSAQGQGSEKLF
TRBJ2-7 | TRBV6-1 | ASTFSRGYEQY
TRBJ2-3 | TRBV18 | ASSPKDRRLAGTPSTDTQY
TRBJ2-7 | TRBV7-9 | ASSLTFSRVSTYEQY
TRBJ2-7 | TRBV7-9 | AVGRARRGYEQY
. | TRBV5-1 | ASSLGLAMSSYEQY
TRBJ1-4 | TRBV7-9 | ASSFRDSNEKLF
TRBJ1-5 | TRBV5-1 | ASRYTADQPQH
TRBJ2-7 | TRBV28 | ASSLATSGSMYEQY
TRBJ2-7 | TRBV29-1 | SVGTASYEQY
TRBJ1-2 | TRBV28 | ASSQRTGGVYGYT
TRBJ1-1 | TRBV11-2 | ASSLGGGAF
TRBJ1-1 | TRBV29-1 | SAGQGNTEAF
TRBJ1-4 | TRBV30 | AWSTRQARGNEKLF
TRBJ2-7 | TRBV5-1 | ASSFGQGTYEQY
TRBJ2-7 | TRBV4-2 | ASRKGQGVDEQY
TRBJ2-2 | TRBV6-5 | ASREGGTNTGELF